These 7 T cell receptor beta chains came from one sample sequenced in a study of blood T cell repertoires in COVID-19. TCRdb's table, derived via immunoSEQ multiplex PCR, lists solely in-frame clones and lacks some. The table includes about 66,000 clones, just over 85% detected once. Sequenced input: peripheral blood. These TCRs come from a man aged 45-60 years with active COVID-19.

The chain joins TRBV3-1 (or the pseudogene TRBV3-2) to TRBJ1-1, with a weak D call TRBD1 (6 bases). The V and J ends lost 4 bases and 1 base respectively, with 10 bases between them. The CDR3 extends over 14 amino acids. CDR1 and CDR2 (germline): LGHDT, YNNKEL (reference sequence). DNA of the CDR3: TGTGCCAGCAGCCTGACCAGGGGGAACACTGAAGCTTTCTTT. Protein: CASSLTRGNTEAFF.

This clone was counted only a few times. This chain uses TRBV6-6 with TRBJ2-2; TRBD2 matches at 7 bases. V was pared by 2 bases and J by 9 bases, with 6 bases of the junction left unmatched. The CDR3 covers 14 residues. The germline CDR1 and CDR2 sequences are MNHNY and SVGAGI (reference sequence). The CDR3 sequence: CASSYPSGNRELFF. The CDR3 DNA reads TGTGCCAGCAGTTACCCCAGCGGGAACAGGGAGCTGTTTTTT.

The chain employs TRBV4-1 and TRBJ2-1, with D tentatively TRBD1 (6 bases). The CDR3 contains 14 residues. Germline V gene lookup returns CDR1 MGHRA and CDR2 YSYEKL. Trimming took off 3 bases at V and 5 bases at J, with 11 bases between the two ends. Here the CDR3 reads CASSHPDRDNEQFF. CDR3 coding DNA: TGCGCCAGCAGCCACCCGGACAGAGACAATGAGCAGTTCTTC.

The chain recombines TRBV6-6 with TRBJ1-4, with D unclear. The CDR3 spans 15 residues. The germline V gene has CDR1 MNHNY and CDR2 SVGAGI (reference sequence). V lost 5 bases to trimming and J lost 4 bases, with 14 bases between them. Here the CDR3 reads CASSKLGIGNEKLFF. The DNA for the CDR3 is TGTGCCAGCAGTAAACTAGGAATAGGTAATGAAAAACTGTTTTTT.

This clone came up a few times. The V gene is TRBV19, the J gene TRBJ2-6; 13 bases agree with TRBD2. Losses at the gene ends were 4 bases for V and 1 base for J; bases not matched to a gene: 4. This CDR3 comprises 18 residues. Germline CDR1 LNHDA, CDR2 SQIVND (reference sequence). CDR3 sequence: CASSTLAGGPSGANVLTF. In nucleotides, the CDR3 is TGTGCCAGTAGTACACTAGCGGGAGGGCCTTCTGGGGCCAACGTCCTGACTTTC.

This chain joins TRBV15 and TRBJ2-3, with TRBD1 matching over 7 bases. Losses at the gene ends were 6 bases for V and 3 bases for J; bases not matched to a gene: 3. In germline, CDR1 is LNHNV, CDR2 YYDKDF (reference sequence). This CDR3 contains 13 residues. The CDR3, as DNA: TGTGCCACCAGTAGGGGGCGAACAGATACGCAGTATTTT. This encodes CATSRGRTDTQYF.

The CDR3 region is CASSEQGYNTEAFF. The CDR3 region has the DNA TGTGCCAGCAGTGAGCAGGGCTATAACACTGAAGCTTTCTTT. V and J are TRBV25-1 and TRBJ1-1; a weak D match, TRBD1 (5 bases). The CDR3 totals 14 residues. Germline V gene lookup returns CDR1 MGHDK and CDR2 SYGVNS. V lost 3 bases to trimming and J lost 2 bases, with 10 bases between them.